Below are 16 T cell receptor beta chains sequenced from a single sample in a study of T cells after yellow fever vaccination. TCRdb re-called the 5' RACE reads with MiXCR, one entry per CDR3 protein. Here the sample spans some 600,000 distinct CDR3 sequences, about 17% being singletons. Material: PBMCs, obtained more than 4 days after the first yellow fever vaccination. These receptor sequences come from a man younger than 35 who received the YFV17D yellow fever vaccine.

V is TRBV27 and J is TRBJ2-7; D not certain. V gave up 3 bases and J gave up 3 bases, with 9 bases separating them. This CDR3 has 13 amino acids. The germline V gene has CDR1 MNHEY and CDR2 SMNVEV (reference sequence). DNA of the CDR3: TGTGCCAGCAGTTTTTTCTTCGGCTACGAGCAGTACTTC. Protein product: CASSFFFGYEQYF.

The CDR3 nucleotides are TGTGCCAGCAGTTACTCGGATTGGGGGGGGGATGGCTACACCTTC. It yields the protein CASSYSDWGGDGYTF. The chain has TRBV6-5 and TRBJ1-2; D is possibly TRBD1 (5 bases). Trimming pared 0 bases from V and 6 bases from J, leaving 14 bases between. The CDR3 covers 15 residues. The germline V gene encodes CDR1 MNHEY and CDR2 SVGAGI.

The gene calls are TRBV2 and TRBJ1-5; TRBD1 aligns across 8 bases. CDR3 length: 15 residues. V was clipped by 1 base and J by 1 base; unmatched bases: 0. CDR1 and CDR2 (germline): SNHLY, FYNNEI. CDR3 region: CASSEDRGSNQPQHF. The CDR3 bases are TGTGCCAGCAGTGAAGACAGGGGGAGCAATCAGCCCCAGCATTTT.

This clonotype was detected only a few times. CDR3 loop: CTFSPPGIHEQYV. In DNA, the CDR3 is TGCACTTTTTCCCCCCCCGGGATCCACGAGCAGTACGTC. The chain has TRBV20-1 and TRBJ2-7, with D tentatively TRBD2 (5 bases). The CDR3 is 13 residues long. CDR1 and CDR2 from the germline V gene are DFQATT and SNEGSKA (reference sequence).

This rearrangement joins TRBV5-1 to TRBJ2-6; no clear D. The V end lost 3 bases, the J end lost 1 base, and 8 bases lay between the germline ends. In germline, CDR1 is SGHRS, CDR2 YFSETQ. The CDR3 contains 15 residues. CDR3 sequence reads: CASSSVGSGANVLTF. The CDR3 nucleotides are TGCGCCAGCAGCTCTGTGGGGTCTGGGGCCAACGTCCTGACTTTC.

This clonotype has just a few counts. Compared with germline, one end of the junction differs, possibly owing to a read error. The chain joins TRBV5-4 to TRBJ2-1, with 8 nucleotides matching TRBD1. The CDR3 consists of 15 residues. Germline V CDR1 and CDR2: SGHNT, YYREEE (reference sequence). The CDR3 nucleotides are TGTGCCAGCAGCTTGGATAGGACAGGGTACAGTGAGCAGTTCTTC. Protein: CASSLDRTGYSEQFF.

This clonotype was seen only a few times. This CDR3 is CASSSLRVSTNEKLFF. The CDR3 nucleotides read TGTGCCAGCAGCTCACTCAGAGTTTCAACTAATGAAAAACTGTTTTTT. This chain uses TRBV7-8 with TRBJ1-4; D is undetermined. V gave up 4 bases and J gave up 0 bases, with 12 bases separating them. The CDR3 runs to 16 residues. In germline, CDR1 is SGHVS, CDR2 FQNEAQ.

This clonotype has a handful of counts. This CDR3 is CASSAYRGKGTEAFF. Written as DNA, the CDR3 is TGTGCCAGCAGTGCGTACAGGGGAAAGGGCACTGAAGCTTTCTTT. V is TRBV25-1 and J is TRBJ1-1; 7 bases agree with TRBD1. Germline CDR1 reads MGHDK; CDR2 reads SYGVNS. The CDR3 has 15 amino acids. Germline trimming cut 4 bases from V and 4 bases from J; bases unmatched to any gene: 9.

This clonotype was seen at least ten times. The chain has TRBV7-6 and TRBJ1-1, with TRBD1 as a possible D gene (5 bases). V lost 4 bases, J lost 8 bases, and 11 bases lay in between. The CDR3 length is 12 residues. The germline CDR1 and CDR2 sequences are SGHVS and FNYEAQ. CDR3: CASSSWDGEAFF. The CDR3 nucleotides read TGTGCCAGCAGCTCTTGGGACGGAGAAGCTTTCTTT.

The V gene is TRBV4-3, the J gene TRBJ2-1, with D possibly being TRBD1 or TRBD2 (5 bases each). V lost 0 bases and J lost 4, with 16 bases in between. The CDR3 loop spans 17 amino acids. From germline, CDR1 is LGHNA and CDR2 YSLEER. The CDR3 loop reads CASSQDGGPRTYNEQFF. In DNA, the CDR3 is TGCGCCAGCAGCCAAGATGGGGGTCCCAGAACTTACAATGAGCAGTTCTTC.

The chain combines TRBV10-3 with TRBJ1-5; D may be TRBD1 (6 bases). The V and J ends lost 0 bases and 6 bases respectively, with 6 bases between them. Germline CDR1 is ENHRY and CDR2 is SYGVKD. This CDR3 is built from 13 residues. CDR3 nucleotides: TGTGCCATCAGTGAGTCACAGGGTCAGCCCCAGCATTTT. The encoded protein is CAISESQGQPQHF.

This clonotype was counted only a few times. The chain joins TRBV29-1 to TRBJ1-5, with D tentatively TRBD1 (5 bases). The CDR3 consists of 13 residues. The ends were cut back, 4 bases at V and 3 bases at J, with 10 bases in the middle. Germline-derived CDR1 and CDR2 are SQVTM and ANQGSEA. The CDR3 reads CSVVWGPNQPQHF. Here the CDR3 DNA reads TGCAGCGTTGTGTGGGGCCCCAATCAGCCCCAGCATTTT. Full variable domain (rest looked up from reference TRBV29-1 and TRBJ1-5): SAVISQKPSRDICQRGTSLTIQCQVDSQVTMMFWYRQQPGQSLTLIATANQGSEATYESGFVIDKFPISRPNLTFSTLTVSNMSPEDSSIYLCSVVWGPNQPQHFGDGTRLSIL.

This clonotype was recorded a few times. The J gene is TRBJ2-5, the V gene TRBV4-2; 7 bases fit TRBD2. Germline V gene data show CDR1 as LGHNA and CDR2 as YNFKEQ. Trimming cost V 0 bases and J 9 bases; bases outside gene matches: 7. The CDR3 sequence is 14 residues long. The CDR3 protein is CASSQEGGSTAQYF. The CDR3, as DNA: TGTGCCAGCAGCCAAGAGGGGGGGTCTACGGCCCAGTACTTC.

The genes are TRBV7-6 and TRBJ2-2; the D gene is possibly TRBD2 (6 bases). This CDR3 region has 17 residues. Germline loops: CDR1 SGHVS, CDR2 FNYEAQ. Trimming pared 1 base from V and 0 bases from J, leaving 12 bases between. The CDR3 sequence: CASSLVLRGTNTGELFF. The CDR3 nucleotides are TGTGCCAGCAGCTTAGTTTTGCGGGGTACGAACACCGGGGAGCTGTTTTTT.

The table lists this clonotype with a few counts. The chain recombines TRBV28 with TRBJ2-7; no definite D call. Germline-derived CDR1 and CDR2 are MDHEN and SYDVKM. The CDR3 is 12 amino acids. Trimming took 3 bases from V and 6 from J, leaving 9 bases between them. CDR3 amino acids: CASSFGPSEQYV. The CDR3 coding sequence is TGTGCCAGCAGTTTCGGCCCGAGCGAGCAGTACGTC.

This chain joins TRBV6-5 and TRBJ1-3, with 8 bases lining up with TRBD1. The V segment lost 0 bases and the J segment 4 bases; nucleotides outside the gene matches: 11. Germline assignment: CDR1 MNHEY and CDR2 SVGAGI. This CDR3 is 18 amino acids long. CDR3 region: CASSYSPGRGRGGNTIYF. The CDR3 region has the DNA TGTGCCAGCAGTTACTCTCCTGGCAGGGGGCGAGGAGGAAACACCATATATTTT.